This TCR beta chain was identified during a study of cytomegalovirus exposure and HLA in healthy donors. The overall study: HLA-typed donors were the source of roughly 80 million unique TCRs held in an early data release. Among the 398 genotyped donors, approximately 80% were placed in the Caucasian-associated ancestry cluster.

General observations from the study: Sequences of the TCR beta chain were said to predict the HLA-A and HLA-B alleles of most subjects accurately. According to the study, around 180 TCR beta chains were cytomegalovirus-associated.

The PCR made use of 60 Vbeta and 13 Jbeta primers. Assay: immunoSEQ multiplex PCR; the TCRdb copy retains only in-frame clones and omits some. The profile covers about 150,000 clones, with 75% to 90% appearing a single time and approximately 1.5% taken by the ten largest. Worth noting for this clone: Its antigen is unidentified.

CDR3 length: 13 residues. Unmatched junction bases numbered 7, after V lost 4 bases and J lost 7 bases. Germline V gene lookup returns CDR1 GTSNPN and CDR2 SVGIG (reference sequence). This receptor was taken from a man aged 40-55 years in good health and CMV-seronegative. The specimen sequenced was PBMCs. The chain combines TRBV30 with TRBJ2-1, with 7 bases that match TRBD2. The CDR3 bases are TGTGCCTGGACTAGGGGAGGGCCGAATGAGCAGTTCTTC. Translation gives CAWTRGGPNEQFF.